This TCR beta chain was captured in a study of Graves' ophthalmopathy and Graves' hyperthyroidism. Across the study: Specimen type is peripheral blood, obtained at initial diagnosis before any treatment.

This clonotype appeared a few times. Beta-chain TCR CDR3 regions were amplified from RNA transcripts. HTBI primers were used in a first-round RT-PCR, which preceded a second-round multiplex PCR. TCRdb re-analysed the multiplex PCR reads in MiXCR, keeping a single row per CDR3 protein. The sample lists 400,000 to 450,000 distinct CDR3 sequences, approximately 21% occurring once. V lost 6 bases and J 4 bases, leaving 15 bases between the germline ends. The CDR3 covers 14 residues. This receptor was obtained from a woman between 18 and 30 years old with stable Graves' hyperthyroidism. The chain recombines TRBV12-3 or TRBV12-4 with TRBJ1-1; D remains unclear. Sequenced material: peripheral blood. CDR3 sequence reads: CASSQDHRGTEAFF. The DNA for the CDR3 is TGTGCCAGCAGCCAGGACCACCGGGGCACTGAAGCTTTCTTT.